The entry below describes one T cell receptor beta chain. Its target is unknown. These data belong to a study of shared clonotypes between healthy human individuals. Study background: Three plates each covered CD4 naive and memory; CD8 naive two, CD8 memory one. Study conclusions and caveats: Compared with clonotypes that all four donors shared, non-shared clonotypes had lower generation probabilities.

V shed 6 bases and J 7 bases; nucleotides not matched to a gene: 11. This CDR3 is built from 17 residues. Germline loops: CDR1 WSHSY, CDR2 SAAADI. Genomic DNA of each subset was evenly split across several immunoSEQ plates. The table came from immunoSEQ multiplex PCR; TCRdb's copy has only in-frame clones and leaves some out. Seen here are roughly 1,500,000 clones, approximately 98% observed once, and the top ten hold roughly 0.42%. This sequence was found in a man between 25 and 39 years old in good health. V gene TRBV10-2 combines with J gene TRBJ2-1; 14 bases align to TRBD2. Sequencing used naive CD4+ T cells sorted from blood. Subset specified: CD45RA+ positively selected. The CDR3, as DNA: TGCGCCAGCAGAGGACTAGCGGGAGGCCAAGGGGGTAATGAGCAGTTCTTC. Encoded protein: CASRGLAGGQGGNEQFF.